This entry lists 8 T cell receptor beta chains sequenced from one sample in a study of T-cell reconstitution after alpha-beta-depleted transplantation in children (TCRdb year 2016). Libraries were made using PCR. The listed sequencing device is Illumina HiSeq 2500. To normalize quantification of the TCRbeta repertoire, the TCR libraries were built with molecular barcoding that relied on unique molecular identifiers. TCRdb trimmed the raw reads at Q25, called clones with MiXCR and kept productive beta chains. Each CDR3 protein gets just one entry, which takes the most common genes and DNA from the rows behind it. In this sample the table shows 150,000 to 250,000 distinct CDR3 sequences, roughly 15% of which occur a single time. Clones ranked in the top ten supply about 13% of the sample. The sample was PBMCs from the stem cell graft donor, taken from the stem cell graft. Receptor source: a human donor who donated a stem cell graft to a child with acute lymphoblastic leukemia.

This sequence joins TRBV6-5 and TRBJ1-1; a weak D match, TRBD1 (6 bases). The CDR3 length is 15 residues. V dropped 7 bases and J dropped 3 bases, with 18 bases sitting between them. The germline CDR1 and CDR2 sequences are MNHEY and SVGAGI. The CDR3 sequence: CASISGGSGHTEAFF. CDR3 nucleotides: TGTGCCAGCATCTCGGGGGGCAGCGGGCACACTGAAGCTTTCTTT.

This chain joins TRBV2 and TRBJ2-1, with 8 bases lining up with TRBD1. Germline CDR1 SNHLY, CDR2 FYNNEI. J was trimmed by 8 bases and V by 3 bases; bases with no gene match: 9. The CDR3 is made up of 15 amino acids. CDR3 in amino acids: CASSEWTGWGDEQFF. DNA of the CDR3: TGTGCCAGCAGTGAGTGGACAGGGTGGGGCGATGAGCAGTTCTTC.

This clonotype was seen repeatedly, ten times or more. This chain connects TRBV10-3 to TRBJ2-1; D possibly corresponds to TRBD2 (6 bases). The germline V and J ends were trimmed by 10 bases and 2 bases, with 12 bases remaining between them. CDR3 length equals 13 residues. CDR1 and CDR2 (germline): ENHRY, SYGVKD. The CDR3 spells CATSAGPYNEQFF. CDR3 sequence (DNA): TGTGCCACAAGCGCGGGACCCTACAATGAGCAGTTCTTC.

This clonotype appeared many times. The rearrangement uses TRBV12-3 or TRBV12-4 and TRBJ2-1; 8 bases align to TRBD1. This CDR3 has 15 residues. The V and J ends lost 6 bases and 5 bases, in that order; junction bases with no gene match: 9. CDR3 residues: CASRIRGTGDNEQFF. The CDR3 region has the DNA TGTGCCAGCAGAATTCGAGGGACAGGAGACAATGAGCAGTTCTTC.

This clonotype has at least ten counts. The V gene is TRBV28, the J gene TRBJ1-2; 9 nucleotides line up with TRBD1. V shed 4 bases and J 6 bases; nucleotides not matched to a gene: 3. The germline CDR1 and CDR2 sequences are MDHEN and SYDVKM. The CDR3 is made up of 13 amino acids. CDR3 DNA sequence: TGTGCCAGCAGTTCAGGGACAGGGAATGGCTACACCTTC. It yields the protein CASSSGTGNGYTF.

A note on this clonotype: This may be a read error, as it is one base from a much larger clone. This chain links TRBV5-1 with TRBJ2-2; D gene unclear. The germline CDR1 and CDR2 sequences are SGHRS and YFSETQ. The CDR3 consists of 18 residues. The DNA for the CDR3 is TGCGCCAGCAGCTTGGACGGTGGGCAGAGCATTGGCACCGGGCAGCTGTTTTTT. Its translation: CASSLDGGQSIGTGQLFF.

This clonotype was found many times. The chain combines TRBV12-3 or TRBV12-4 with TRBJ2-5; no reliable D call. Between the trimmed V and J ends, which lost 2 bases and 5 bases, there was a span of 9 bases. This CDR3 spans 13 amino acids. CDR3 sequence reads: CASSLSASETQYF. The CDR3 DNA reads TGTGCCAGCAGTTTATCTGCGTCGGAGACCCAGTACTTC.

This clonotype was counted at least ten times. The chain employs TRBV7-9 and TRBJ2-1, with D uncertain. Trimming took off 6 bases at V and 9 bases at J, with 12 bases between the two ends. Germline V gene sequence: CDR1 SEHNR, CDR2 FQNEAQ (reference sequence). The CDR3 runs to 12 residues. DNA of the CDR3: TGTGCCAGCAGATGGTTTGACGGTGAGCAGTTCTTC. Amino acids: CASRWFDGEQFF.